Listed below are T cell receptor beta chains from one sample, sequenced in a study of T cell responses to AZD1222 COVID-19 vaccine. Assay: immunoSEQ multiplex PCR; the TCRdb copy retains only in-frame clones and omits some. This sample carries about 180,000 clones, around 89% of them seen once, and the ten largest clones take 26%. Sequencing was performed on peripheral blood, taken 28 days after the second AZD1222 dose. The receptors stem from an adult who received the AZD1222 COVID-19 vaccine. Each CDR3 is given with its conserved first and last residue. Each record gives: J gene, D gene, CDR3 length, clone size, V gene, CDR3 protein, CDR3 DNA. D genes are given only for firm matches. Some rows mark clone size as missing; the rest say once, few, many or name a class of expanded clone.

TRBJ2-5	NA	16	NA	TRBV21-1	CASDGGVARGQETQYF	TGTGCCAGCGACGGGGGGGTGGCCAGAGGACAAGAGACCCAGTACTTC
TRBJ2-7	NA	15	NA	TRBV5-4	CASTSQESNFYEQYF	TGTGCCAGCACCTCACAGGAGTCCAACTTCTACGAGCAGTACTTC
TRBJ1-5	NA	14	few	TRBV2	CASSLGQVNQPQHF	TGTGCCAGCAGCCTCGGGCAGGTTAATCAGCCCCAGCATTTT
TRBJ1-6	NA	14	NA	TRBV6-5	CASSYVGPNSPLHF	TGTGCCAGCAGTTACGTGGGACCGAATTCACCCCTCCACTTT
TRBJ2-1	NA	15	NA	TRBV7-3	CASSFGTGVYNEQFF	TGTGCCAGCAGCTTCGGTACGGGAGTCTACAATGAGCAGTTCTTC
TRBJ2-1	TRBD2	15	NA	TRBV19	CASSPRGLAANEQFF	TGTGCCAGTAGTCCCCGGGGACTAGCGGCGAATGAGCAGTTCTTC
TRBJ1-5	TRBD1	15	NA	TRBV28	CASMNQGAPEQPQHF	TGTGCCAGCATGAATCAGGGGGCCCCGGAGCAGCCCCAGCATTTT
TRBJ2-1	NA	16	few	TRBV6-4	CASSDSLASSYNEQFF	TGTGCCAGCAGTGACTCGTTAGCGTCTTCCTACAATGAGCAGTTCTTC
TRBJ2-3	TRBD2	16	NA	TRBV5-1	CASSSQTSGSTDTQYF	TGCGCCAGCAGCTCCCAGACTAGCGGGAGTACCGATACGCAGTATTTT
TRBJ2-7	TRBD1	16	NA	TRBV18	CASSPPGTGGAGEQYF	TGTGCCAGCTCACCACCTGGGACAGGGGGCGCGGGGGAGCAGTACTTC
TRBJ2-7	TRBD2	19	once	TRBV13	CASSLKAQVKAGWSYEQYF	TGTGCCAGCAGCCTTAAGGCACAAGTAAAAGCGGGATGGTCCTACGAGCAGTACTTC
TRBJ2-2	NA	15	NA	TRBV27	CASSPKKIRTGELFF	TGTGCCAGCAGCCCAAAGAAGATTCGCACCGGGGAGCTGTTTTTT
TRBJ1-2	NA	15	NA	TRBV28	CASSIGAGQAYGYTF	TGTGCCAGCAGTATAGGGGCAGGGCAGGCCTATGGCTACACCTTC
TRBJ2-7	TRBD2	13	once	TRBV5-1	CASSPGGANEQYF	TGCGCCAGCAGCCCGGGGGGGGCAAACGAGCAGTACTTC
TRBJ2-3	NA	10	NA	TRBV20-1	CSALTDTQYF	TGCAGTGCCCTGACAGATACGCAGTATTTT
TRBJ2-7	TRBD2	16	NA	TRBV5-6	CASSFPFGSGIDEQYF	TGTGCCAGCAGCTTCCCCTTTGGTAGCGGGATCGACGAGCAGTACTTC
TRBJ2-5	TRBD1	15	once	TRBV7-7	CASSISTGGQETQYF	TGTGCTAGCAGCATAAGCACAGGGGGGCAAGAGACCCAGTACTTC
TRBJ1-3	NA	15	NA	TRBV2	CASSESASSGNTIYF	TGTGCCAGCAGTGAATCAGCAAGCTCTGGAAACACCATATATTTT
TRBJ1-1	NA	15	NA	TRBV27	CASSLESGMNTEAFF	TGTGCCAGCAGTTTAGAGTCCGGGATGAACACTGAAGCTTTCTTT
TRBJ1-4	TRBD1	16	few	TRBV27	CASSLWGGQLNEKLFF	TGTGCCAGCAGTTTATGGGGGGGACAGCTTAATGAAAAACTGTTTTTT
TRBJ1-2	TRBD1	12	NA	TRBV18	CASSRTGPGYTF	TGTGCCAGCTCACGGACAGGGCCCGGCTACACCTTC
TRBJ2-4	NA	16	NA	TRBV4-3	CASSQGTQASKNIQYF	TGCGCCAGCAGCCAAGGGACCCAGGCATCCAAAAACATTCAGTACTTC
TRBJ1-2	NA	12	NA	TRBV2	CASSRGGYGYTF	TGTGCCAGCAGCAGGGGAGGCTATGGCTACACCTTC
TRBJ2-7	NA	13	NA	TRBV6-2/TRBV6-3	CASSQWRTYEQYF	TGTGCCAGCAGCCAATGGCGGACCTACGAGCAGTACTTC
TRBJ2-1	TRBD2	15	NA	TRBV25-1	CASSLLAGGFDEQFF	TGTGCCAGCAGTTTACTAGCGGGGGGCTTCGATGAGCAGTTCTTC
TRBJ1-2	NA	14	NA	TRBV4-3	CASSQERGVYGYTF	TGCGCCAGCAGCCAAGAAAGGGGGGTGTATGGCTACACCTTC
TRBJ2-2	NA	14	NA	TRBV19	CASRSGSGTGELFF	TGTGCCAGTAGATCAGGGTCAGGCACCGGGGAGCTGTTTTTT
TRBJ1-2	NA	14	NA	TRBV29-1	CSVEAVRDRDGYTF	TGCAGCGTTGAAGCCGTCCGAGACCGGGATGGCTACACCTTC
TRBJ1-5	TRBD1	15	NA	TRBV27	CASSSRDRVSQPQHF	TGTGCCAGCAGTTCCCGGGACAGGGTTTCGCAGCCCCAGCATTTT
TRBJ2-3	NA	14	few	TRBV5-1	CASSLEILADTQYF	TGCGCCAGCAGCTTGGAGATCCTAGCAGATACGCAGTATTTT
TRBJ2-2	NA	17	NA	TRBV28	CASRSPSSVLNTGELFF	TGTGCCAGCAGATCACCCTCTAGCGTCTTGAACACCGGGGAGCTGTTTTTT
TRBJ1-5	NA	13	NA	TRBV25-1	CASSATGTPPQHF	TGTGCCAGCAGTGCCACCGGGACACCTCCCCAGCATTTT
TRBJ2-2	NA	15	NA	TRBV5-4	CASSGGRSWTGELFF	TGTGCCAGCAGCGGGGGACGGAGCTGGACCGGGGAGCTGTTTTTT
TRBJ2-2	TRBD2	13	NA	TRBV3-1/TRBV3-2	CASSQAGAGELFF	TGTGCCAGCAGCCAGGCGGGGGCCGGGGAGCTGTTTTTT
TRBJ1-2	NA	14	NA	TRBV5-1	CASLPGPRGYGYTF	TGCGCCAGTTTACCCGGGCCTCGGGGCTATGGCTACACCTTC
TRBJ1-2	TRBD1	15	NA	TRBV11-2	CASSPGQGAFYGYTF	TGTGCCAGCAGCCCGGGACAGGGGGCGTTCTATGGCTACACCTTC
TRBJ2-3	NA	14	NA	TRBV25-1	CASSVDRRTDTQYF	TGTGCCAGCAGTGTCGACCGTCGCACAGATACGCAGTATTTT
TRBJ2-2	NA	13	NA	TRBV14	CASSQSNTGELFF	TGTGCCAGCAGCCAATCGAACACCGGGGAGCTGTTTTTT
TRBJ2-7	TRBD1	17	NA	TRBV7-2	CASSLLPGTGVAYEQYF	TGTGCCAGCAGCTTACTCCCAGGGACAGGGGTTGCCTACGAGCAGTACTTC
TRBJ2-7	NA	16	NA	TRBV6-5	CASSYSASGAGYEQYF	TGTGCCAGCAGTTACTCGGCGTCAGGGGCCGGGTACGAGCAGTACTTC
TRBJ2-3	TRBD2	16	NA	TRBV5-1	CASSSGLAGRIDTQYF	TGCGCCAGCAGCTCGGGACTAGCGGGACGGATAGATACGCAGTATTTT
TRBJ1-2	NA	11	NA	TRBV25-1	CASREFYGYTF	TGTGCCAGCAGGGAATTCTATGGCTACACCTTC
TRBJ1-2	NA	14	NA	TRBV28	CASSTPGGGYGYTF	TGTGCCAGCAGTACCCCCGGCGGGGGCTATGGCTACACCTTC
TRBJ2-1	NA	16	NA	TRBV5-1	CASSSTELATNNEQFF	TGCGCCAGCAGCTCGACGGAGCTAGCGACAAACAATGAGCAGTTCTTC
TRBJ2-7	TRBD1	16	NA	TRBV4-1	CASSQTRQGAGYEQYF	TGCGCCAGCAGCCAAACCAGACAGGGGGCGGGCTACGAGCAGTACTTC
TRBJ2-1	TRBD2	16	NA	TRBV19	CASSAGTSGRWDEQFF	TGTGCCAGTAGCGCCGGGACTAGCGGGAGATGGGATGAGCAGTTCTTC
TRBJ2-1	NA	14	NA	TRBV10-3	CAISENALVNEQFF	TGTGCCATCAGTGAAAACGCGCTTGTCAATGAGCAGTTCTTC
TRBJ2-7	NA	11	NA	TRBV2	CASSERAGQYF	TGTGCCAGCAGTGAAAGGGCAGGGCAGTACTTC
TRBJ2-7	NA	14	NA	TRBV28	CASSQGGAGYEQYF	TGTGCCAGCAGTCAGGGGGGAGCCGGGTACGAGCAGTACTTC
TRBJ2-1	NA	15	NA	TRBV5-6	CASSLGSLAVNEQFF	TGTGCCAGCAGCTTGGGGAGTCTAGCCGTCAATGAGCAGTTCTTC
TRBJ2-2	TRBD1	15	NA	TRBV10-3	CAIRSGTENTGELFF	TGTGCCATCAGGTCCGGGACAGAGAACACCGGGGAGCTGTTTTTT
TRBJ1-4	NA	17	NA	TRBV28	CASSRPTFTYPGGKLFF	TGTGCCAGCAGTCGACCCACATTCACATACCCTGGGGGAAAACTGTTTTTT
TRBJ2-7	NA	14	NA	TRBV10-3	CAIRGGTGSYEQYF	TGTGCCATCCGCGGGGGGACAGGGTCCTACGAGCAGTACTTC
TRBJ2-5	NA	15	NA	TRBV15	CATSRGYGAEETQYF	TGTGCCACCAGCAGAGGTTACGGGGCTGAAGAGACCCAGTACTTC
TRBJ1-4	NA	15	NA	TRBV27	CASTKDARGREKLFF	TGTGCCAGCACCAAGGACGCTCGAGGGAGGGAAAAACTGTTTTTT